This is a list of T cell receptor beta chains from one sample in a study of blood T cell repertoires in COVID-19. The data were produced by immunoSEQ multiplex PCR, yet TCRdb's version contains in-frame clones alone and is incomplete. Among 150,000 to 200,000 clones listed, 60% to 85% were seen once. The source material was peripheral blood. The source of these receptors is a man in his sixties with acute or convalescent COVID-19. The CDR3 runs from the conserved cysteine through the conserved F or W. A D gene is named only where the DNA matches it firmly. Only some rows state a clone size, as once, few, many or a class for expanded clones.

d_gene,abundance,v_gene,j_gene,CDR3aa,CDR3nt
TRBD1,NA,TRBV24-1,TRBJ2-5,CATGQGEAAQYF,TGTGCCACGGGACAGGGGGAGGCGGCCCAGTACTTC
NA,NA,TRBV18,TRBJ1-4,CASSPLQGNEKLFF,TGTGCCAGCTCACCACTACAGGGAAATGAAAAACTGTTTTTT
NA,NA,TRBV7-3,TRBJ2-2,CASSLEGGTGELFF,TGTGCCAGCAGCTTAGAGGGTGGCACCGGGGAGCTGTTTTTT
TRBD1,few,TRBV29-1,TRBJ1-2,CSVRGTGGGYTF,TGCAGCGTCAGAGGGACAGGAGGAGGCTACACCTTC
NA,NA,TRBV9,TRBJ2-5,CASSVGTEETQYF,TGTGCCAGCAGCGTAGGGACAGAAGAGACCCAGTACTTC
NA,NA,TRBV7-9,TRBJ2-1,CASSLKSVIGSYGEQFF,TGTGCCAGCAGCTTAAAGTCAGTGATAGGGAGTTACGGTGAGCAGTTCTTC
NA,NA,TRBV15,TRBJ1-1,CATSSSGAEAFF,TGTGCCACCAGCAGCTCGGGTGCTGAAGCTTTCTTT
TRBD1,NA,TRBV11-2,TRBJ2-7,CATSGQGYEQYF,TGTGCCACCTCGGGACAGGGGTACGAGCAGTACTTC
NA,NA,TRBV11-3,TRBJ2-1,CASSLGRRDNEQFF,TGTGCCAGCAGCTTAGGCAGGCGTGACAATGAGCAGTTCTTC
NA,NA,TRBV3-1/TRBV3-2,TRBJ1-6,CASSQDRGWNSPLHF,TGTGCCAGCAGCCAAGATAGGGGCTGGAATTCACCCCTCCACTTT
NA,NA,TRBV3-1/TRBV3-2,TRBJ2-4,CASSPDRGGDIQYF,TGTGCCAGCAGCCCCGACAGGGGAGGGGACATTCAGTACTTC
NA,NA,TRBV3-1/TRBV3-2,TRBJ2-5,CASSHPPRSGQETQYF,TGTGCCAGCAGCCATCCCCCTCGGAGCGGGCAAGAGACCCAGTACTTC
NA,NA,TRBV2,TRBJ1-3,CASSGQHSGNTIYF,TGTGCCAGCAGTGGACAACACTCTGGAAACACCATATATTTT
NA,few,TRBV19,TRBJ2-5,CASKGQEQKTQYF,TGTGCCAGTAAGGGGCAGGAGCAGAAGACCCAGTACTTC
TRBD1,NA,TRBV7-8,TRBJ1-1,CASSLAGQGRATEAFF,TGTGCCAGCAGCTTAGCGGGACAGGGTCGTGCCACTGAAGCTTTCTTT
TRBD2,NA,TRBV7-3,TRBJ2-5,CASSSVAGAQETQYF,TGTGCCAGCAGCTCAGTAGCGGGGGCCCAAGAGACCCAGTACTTC
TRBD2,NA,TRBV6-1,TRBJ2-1,CASSEDLGLAPYNEQFF,TGTGCCAGCAGTGAAGACCTGGGACTAGCGCCCTACAATGAGCAGTTCTTC
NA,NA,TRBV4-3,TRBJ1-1,CASSQERDTEAFF,TGCGCCAGCAGCCAAGAGCGGGACACTGAAGCTTTCTTT
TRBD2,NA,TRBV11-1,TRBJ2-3,CASSSLSGGDTDTQYF,TGTGCCAGCAGCTCCCTTAGCGGGGGAGACACAGATACGCAGTATTTT
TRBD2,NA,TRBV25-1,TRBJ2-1,CASSLLAGVYTEQFF,TGTGCCAGCAGCTTACTAGCGGGGGTATATACTGAGCAGTTCTTC
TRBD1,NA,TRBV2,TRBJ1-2,CASSEAKGAWGYTF,TGTGCCAGCAGTGAAGCGAAGGGGGCGTGGGGCTACACCTTC
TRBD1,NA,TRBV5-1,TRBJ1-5,CATSPRQGPAAYSNQPQHF,TGCGCCACCTCACCTAGACAGGGGCCCGCGGCTTATAGCAATCAGCCCCAGCATTTT
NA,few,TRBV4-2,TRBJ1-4,CASSQDLAGAGEKLFF,TGTGCCAGCAGCCAAGATCTGGCGGGGGCGGGAGAAAAACTGTTTTTT
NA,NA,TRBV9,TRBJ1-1,CASSDPRRGSNTEAFF,TGTGCCAGCAGCGACCCCAGGCGCGGGTCGAACACTGAAGCTTTCTTT
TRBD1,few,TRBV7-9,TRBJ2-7,CASSLGGQVISYEQYF,TGTGCCAGCAGCTTAGGAGGACAGGTGATCTCCTACGAGCAGTACTTC
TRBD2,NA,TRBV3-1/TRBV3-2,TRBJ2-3,CASSSEGIAGTTDTQYF,TGTGCCAGCAGCTCAGAGGGAATAGCGGGGACCACAGATACGCAGTATTTT
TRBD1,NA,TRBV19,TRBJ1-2,CASSTRDRLTGYTF,TGTGCCAGTAGTACCCGGGACAGGCTCACTGGCTACACCTTC
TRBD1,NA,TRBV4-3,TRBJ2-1,CASSLRDREDNEQFF,TGCGCCAGCAGCCTCCGGGACAGGGAAGACAATGAGCAGTTCTTC
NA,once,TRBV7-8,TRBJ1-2,CASSSGDSNYGYTF,TGTGCCAGCAGCTCAGGGGATTCTAACTATGGCTACACCTTC
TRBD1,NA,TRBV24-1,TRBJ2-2,CATSDQGARATGELFF,TGTGCCACCAGTGACCAGGGGGCGCGGGCCACCGGGGAGCTGTTTTTT
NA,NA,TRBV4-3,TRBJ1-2,CASSQDAGVYGYTF,TGCGCCAGCAGCCAAGATGCAGGGGTCTATGGCTACACCTTC
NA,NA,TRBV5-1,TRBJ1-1,CASSLQDLNTEAFF,TGCGCCAGCAGCTTACAGGATCTGAACACTGAAGCTTTCTTT
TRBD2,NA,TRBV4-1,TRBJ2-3,CASSVIGLAGKDTQYF,TGCGCCAGCAGCGTAATCGGACTAGCGGGGAAAGATACGCAGTATTTT
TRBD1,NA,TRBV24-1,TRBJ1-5,CATSGGQGTQPQHF,TGTGCCACCAGTGGCGGACAGGGCACTCAGCCCCAGCATTTT
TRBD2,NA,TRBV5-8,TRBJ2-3,CASSPQMTSGGGTDTQYF,TGTGCCAGCAGCCCCCAAATGACTAGCGGGGGTGGCACAGATACGCAGTATTTT
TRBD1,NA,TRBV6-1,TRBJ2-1,CASSEAARGLSSYNEQFF,TGTGCCAGCAGTGAAGCGGCCAGGGGGCTTTCTTCCTACAATGAGCAGTTCTTC
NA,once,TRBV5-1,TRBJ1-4,CASSIGEGGEKLFF,TGCGCCAGCAGCATAGGGGAGGGAGGTGAAAAACTGTTTTTT
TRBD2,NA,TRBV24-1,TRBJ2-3,CATARAGRSTDTQYF,TGTGCCACCGCCCGAGCGGGGCGTAGCACAGATACGCAGTATTTT
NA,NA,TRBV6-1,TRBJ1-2,CASSEHLGSGLYTF,TGTGCCAGCAGTGAACATTTGGGGAGTGGTTTGTACACCTTC
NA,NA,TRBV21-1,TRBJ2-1,CASSKAVGGGDPPDYNEQFF,TGTGCCAGCAGCAAGGCAGTCGGAGGGGGCGACCCCCCCGACTACAATGAGCAGTTCTTC